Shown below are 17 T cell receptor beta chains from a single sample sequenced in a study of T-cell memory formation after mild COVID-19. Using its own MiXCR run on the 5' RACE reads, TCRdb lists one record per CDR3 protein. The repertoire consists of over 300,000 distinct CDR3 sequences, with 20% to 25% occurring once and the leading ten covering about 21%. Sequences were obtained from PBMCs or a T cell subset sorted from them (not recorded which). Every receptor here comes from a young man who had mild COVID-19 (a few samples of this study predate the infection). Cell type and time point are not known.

The CDR3, as DNA: TGCGCCAGCAAAGACCCAGCGGGGGGCCTGGGGATCACCGGGGAGCTGTTTTTT. It is translated as CASKDPAGGLGITGELFF. The chain links TRBV5-1 to TRBJ2-2; 9 nucleotides agree with TRBD2. CDR1 SGHRS and CDR2 YFSETQ come from the germline V gene. With V trimmed by 6 bases and J by 4 bases, 16 bases remained unmatched. The CDR3 runs 18 residues.

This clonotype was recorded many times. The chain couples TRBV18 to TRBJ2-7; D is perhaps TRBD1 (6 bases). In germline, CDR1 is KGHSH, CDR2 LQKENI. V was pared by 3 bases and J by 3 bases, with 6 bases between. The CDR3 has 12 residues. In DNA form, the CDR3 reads TGTGCCAGCTCACCGGACAGCTACGAGCAGTACGTC. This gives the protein CASSPDSYEQYV.

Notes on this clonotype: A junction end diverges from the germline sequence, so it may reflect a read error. The CDR3 spells CASSSPPNF. DNA of the CDR3: TGTGCCAGCAGCTCACCCCCCAACTTT. The genes are TRBV7-9 and TRBJ1-1; D remains ambiguous. This CDR3 has 9 amino acids. CDR1 is SEHNR and CDR2 is FQNEAQ in the germline V gene (reference sequence).

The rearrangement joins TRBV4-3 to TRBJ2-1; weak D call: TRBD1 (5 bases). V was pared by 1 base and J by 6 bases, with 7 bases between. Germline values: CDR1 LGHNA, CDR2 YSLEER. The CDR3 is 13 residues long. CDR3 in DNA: TGCGCCAGCAGCCAAGGACAGATCAATGAGCAGTTCTTC. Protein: CASSQGQINEQFF.

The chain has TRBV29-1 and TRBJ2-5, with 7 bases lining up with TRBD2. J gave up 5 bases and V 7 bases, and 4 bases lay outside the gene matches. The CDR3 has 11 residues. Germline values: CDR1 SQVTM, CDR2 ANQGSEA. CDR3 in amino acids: CSGGGEETQYF. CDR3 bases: TGCAGCGGGGGGGGTGAGGAGACCCAGTACTTC.

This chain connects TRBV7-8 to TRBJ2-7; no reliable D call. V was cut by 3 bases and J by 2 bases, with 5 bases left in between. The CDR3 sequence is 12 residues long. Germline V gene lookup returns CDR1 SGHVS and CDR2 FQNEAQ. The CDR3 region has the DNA TGTGCCAGCAGCTTGAGTCCCTACGAGCAGTACGTC. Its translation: CASSLSPYEQYV.

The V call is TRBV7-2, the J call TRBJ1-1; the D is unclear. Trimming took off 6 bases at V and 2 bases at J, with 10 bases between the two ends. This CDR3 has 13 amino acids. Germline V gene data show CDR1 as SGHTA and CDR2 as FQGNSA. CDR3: CASRSGENTEAFF. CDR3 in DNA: TGTGCCAGCAGATCCGGGGAAAACACTGAAGCTTTCTTT.

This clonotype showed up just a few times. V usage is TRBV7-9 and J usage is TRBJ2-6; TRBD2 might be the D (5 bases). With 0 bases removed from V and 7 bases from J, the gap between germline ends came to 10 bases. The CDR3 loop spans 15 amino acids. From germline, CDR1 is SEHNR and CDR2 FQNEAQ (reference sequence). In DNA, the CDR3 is TGTGCCAGCAGCTTAGCCCTCGGAGGAGCCAACGTCCTGACTTTC. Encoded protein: CASSLALGGANVLTF.

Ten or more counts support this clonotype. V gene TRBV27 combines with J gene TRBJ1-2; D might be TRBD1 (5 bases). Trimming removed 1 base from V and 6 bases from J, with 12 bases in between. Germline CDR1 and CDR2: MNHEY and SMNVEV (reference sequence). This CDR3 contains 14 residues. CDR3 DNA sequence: TGTGCCAGCAGTTTATTAGGTCAGGGAGATGGCTACACCTTC. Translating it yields CASSLLGQGDGYTF.

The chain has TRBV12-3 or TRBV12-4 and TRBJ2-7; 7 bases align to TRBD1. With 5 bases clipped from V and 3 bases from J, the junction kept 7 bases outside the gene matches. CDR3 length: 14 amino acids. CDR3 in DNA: TGTGCCAGCAGTAGCGTTGACAGGGACTACGAGCAGTACTTC. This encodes CASSSVDRDYEQYF.

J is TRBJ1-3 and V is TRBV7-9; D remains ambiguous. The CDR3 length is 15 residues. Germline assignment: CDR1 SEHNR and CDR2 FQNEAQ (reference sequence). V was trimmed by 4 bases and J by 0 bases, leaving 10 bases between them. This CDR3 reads CASSSPSYSGNTIYF. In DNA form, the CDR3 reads TGTGCCAGCAGCTCCCCGTCCTACTCTGGAAACACCATATATTTT.

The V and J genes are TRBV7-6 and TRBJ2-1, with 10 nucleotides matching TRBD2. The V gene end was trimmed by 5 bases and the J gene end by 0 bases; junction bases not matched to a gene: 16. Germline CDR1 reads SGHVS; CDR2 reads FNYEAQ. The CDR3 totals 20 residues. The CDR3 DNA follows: TGTGCCAGCAGCCTACCCCAGATTAGCGGGGGGTCGAGCTCCTACAATGAGCAGTTCTTC. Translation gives CASSLPQISGGSSSYNEQFF.

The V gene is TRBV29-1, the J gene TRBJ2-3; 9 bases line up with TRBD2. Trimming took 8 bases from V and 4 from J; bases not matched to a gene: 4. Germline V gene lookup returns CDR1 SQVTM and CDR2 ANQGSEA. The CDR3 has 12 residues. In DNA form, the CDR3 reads TGCAGCTTACGCGGGGGGGCAGATACGCAGTATTTT. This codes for CSLRGGADTQYF.

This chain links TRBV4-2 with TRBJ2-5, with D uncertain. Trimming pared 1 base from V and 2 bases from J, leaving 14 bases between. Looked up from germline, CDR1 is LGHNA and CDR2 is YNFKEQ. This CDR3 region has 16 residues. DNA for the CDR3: TGTGCCAGCAGCCAAGTCGCTATTGGGATACAAGAGACCCAGTACTTC. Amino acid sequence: CASSQVAIGIQETQYF.

Here the CDR3 DNA reads TGTGCCAGCAGCCAGATTCTAGATGGGGGGGATCAGCCCCAGCATTTT. Encoded protein: CASSQILDGGDQPQHF. This chain uses TRBV4-2 with TRBJ1-5, with D possibly TRBD1 on 5 matching bases. Germline V gene data show CDR1 as LGHNA and CDR2 as YNFKEQ. Trimming pared 3 bases from V and 5 bases from J, leaving 17 bases between. This CDR3 has 16 amino acids.

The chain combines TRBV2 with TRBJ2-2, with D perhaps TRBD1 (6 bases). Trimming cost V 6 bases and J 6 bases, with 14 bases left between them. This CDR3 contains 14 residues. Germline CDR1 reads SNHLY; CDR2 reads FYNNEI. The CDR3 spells CASRAGVPAGELFF. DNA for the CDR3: TGTGCCAGCAGAGCAGGGGTTCCGGCCGGGGAGCTGTTTTTT.

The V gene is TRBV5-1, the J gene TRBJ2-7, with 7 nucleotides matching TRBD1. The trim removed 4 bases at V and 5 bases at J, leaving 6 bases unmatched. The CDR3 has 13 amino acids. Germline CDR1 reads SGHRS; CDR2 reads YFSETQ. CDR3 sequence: CASSTGQQDEQYV. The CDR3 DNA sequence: TGCGCCAGCAGCACGGGACAGCAAGACGAGCAGTACGTC.